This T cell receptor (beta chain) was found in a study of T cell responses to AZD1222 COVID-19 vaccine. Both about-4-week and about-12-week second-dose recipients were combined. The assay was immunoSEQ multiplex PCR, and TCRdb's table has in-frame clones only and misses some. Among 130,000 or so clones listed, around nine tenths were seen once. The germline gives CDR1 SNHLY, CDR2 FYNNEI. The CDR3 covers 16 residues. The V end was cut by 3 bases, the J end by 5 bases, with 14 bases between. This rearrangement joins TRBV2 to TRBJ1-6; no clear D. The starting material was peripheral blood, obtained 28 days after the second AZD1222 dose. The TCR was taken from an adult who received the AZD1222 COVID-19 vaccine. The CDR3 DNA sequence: TGTGCCAGCAGTGAGTTCGGAACAGCCAATAATTCACCCCTCCACTTT. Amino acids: CASSEFGTANNSPLHF.